This TCR beta chain was recovered during a study of control samples from healthy donors and cancer patients. Using immunoSEQ multiplex PCR, the repertoire was profiled, and TCRdb retains in-frame clones only, with some absent. Of some 96,000 clones in the sample, roughly 87% are singletons; the top ten hold over 15%. Germline CDR1 is SNHLY and CDR2 is FYNNEI. This CDR3 is 13 amino acids long. The V and J ends lost 6 bases and 10 bases respectively, with 18 bases between them. The chain joins TRBV2 to TRBJ1-1, with TRBD1 as a possible D gene (6 bases). The TCR originated in a woman in her fifties or sixties in good health. The sequencing input was blood. CDR3 amino acids: CASSEDRGLGAFF. The CDR3 coding sequence is TGTGCCAGCAGCGAGGATAGGGGGTTAGGAGCTTTCTTT.